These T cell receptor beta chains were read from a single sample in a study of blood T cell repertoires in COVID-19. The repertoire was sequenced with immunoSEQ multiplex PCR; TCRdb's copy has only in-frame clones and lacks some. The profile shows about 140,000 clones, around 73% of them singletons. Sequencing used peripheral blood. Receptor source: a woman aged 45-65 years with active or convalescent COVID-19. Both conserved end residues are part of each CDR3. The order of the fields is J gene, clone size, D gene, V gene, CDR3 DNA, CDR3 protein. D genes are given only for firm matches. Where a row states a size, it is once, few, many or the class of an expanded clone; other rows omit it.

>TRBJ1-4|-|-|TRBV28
TGTGCCAGCAGTCCAGGGGACCCCCAGAGAGGCCTGTTTTTT
CASSPGDPQRGLFF
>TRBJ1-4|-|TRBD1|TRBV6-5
TGTGCCAGCAGTTACTCGGGACAGGGTGATGAAAAACTGTTTTTT
CASSYSGQGDEKLFF
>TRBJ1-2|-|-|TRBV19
TGTGCCAGTGGGGAGTTCTATGGCTACACCTTC
CASGEFYGYTF
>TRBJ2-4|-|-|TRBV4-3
TGCGCCAGCAGCCAAGCTGTCGGGGGCGGGGGATGGGACATTCAGTACTTC
CASSQAVGGGGWDIQYF
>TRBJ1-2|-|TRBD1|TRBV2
TGTGCCAGCAGTGAACGACAGGGGGCGCGCGGCTACACCTTC
CASSERQGARGYTF
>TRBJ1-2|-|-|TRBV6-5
TGTGCCAGCAGCCCACTCCCGGGTGGCTACACCTTC
CASSPLPGGYTF
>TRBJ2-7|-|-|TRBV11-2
TGTGCCAGCAGCTTACGGGACTCCTTCTACGAGCAGTACTTC
CASSLRDSFYEQYF
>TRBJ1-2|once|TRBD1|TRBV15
TGTGCCACCAGCAGAGGGACAGGGTTGGACTCTAACTATGGCTACACCTTC
CATSRGTGLDSNYGYTF
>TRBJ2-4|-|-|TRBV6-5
TGTGCCAGCAGTTACTCCCCCGTTAACATTCAGTACTTC
CASSYSPVNIQYF
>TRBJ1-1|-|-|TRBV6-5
TGTGCCAGCAGTCGAGGACAAGGCGATGCCTTCTTT
CASSRGQGDAFF
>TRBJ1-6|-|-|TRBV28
TGTGCCAGCAGTTTCCGGGGACCCCTCCACTTT
CASSFRGPLHF
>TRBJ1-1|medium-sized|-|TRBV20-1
TGCAGTGCTAGTGGCCCCAGGGCGGAGAGGACTGAAGCTTTCTTT
CSASGPRAERTEAFF
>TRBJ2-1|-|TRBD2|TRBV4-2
TGTGCCAGCAGCCAAGTTGGGACTAGCTTTGATGAGCAGTTCTTC
CASSQVGTSFDEQFF
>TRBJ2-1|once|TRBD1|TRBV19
TGTGCCAGTAGCGAGACAGGGGGCTTAAATGAGCAGTTCTTC
CASSETGGLNEQFF
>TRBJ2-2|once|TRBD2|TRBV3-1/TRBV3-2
TGTGCCAGCAGCTCCGGAGGCCTAGCGGTCACCGGGGAGCTGTTTTTT
CASSSGGLAVTGELFF
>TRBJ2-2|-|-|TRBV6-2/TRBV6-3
TGTGCCAGCAGTACCCGACAGACAGCGAACACCGGGGAGCTGTTTTTT
CASSTRQTANTGELFF
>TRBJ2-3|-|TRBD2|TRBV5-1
TGCGCCAGCAGCCCGACTAGCGGTAGCACAGATACGCAGTATTTT
CASSPTSGSTDTQYF
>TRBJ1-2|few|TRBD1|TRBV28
TGTGCCAGCAGTTTAGTGGCAGGGGGTTATGGCTACACCTTC
CASSLVAGGYGYTF
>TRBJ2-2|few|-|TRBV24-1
TGTGCCACCAGTGACACAGGACAGTTCACCGGGGAGCTGTTTTTT
CATSDTGQFTGELFF
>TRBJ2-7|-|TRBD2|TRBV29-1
TGCAGCGTTGCACCGCCCAGCGGGGCTCGGGGCGAGCAGTACTTC
CSVAPPSGARGEQYF
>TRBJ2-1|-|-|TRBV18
TGTGCCAGCTCACCAGCCACGATCGGTTATGAGCAGTTCTTC
CASSPATIGYEQFF
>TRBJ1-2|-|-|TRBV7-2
TGTGCCAGCAGCTTTAGTGCCATTACTTATGGCTACACCTTC
CASSFSAITYGYTF
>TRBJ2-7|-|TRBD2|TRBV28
TGTGCCAGCTATCCAGCGGGAGGCTACGAGCAGTACTTC
CASYPAGGYEQYF
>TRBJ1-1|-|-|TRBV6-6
TGTGCCAGCACGGGGAGAGGTCGCACTGAAGCTTTCTTT
CASTGRGRTEAFF
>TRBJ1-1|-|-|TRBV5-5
TGTGCCAGCAGCTTATCCCGGGGGAACACTGAAGCTTTCTTT
CASSLSRGNTEAFF
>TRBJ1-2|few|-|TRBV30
TGTGCCTGTAACAGGGTGAATGGGTATGGCTACACCTTC
CACNRVNGYGYTF
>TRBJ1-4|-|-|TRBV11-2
TGTGCCAGCAGCTTAGTCGCAGGGGCTTTGGGCAATGAAAAACTGTTTTTT
CASSLVAGALGNEKLFF
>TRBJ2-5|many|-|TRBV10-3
TGTGCCATCCGCCCAACATTGCTCCAAGAGACCCAGTACTTC
CAIRPTLLQETQYF
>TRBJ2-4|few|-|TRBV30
TGTGCCTGGAGTGTCAGCCGGGGAAACATTCAGTACTTC
CAWSVSRGNIQYF
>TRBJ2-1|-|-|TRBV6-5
TGTGCCAGCAAGCTAGTGGGTTACAATGAGCAGTTCTTC
CASKLVGYNEQFF
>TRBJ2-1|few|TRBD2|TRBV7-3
TGTGCCAGCGGACTAGCGGGGGCCCCCAATGAGCAGTTCTTC
CASGLAGAPNEQFF